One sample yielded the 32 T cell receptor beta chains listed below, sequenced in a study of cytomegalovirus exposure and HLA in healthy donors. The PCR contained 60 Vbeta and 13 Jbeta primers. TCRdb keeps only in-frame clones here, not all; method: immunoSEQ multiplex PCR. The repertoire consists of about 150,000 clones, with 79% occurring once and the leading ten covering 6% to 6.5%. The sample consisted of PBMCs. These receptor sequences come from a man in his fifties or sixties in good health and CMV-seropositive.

The CDR3 loop is CASSRGQGSSGNTIYF. CDR3 bases: TGTGCCAGCTCCCGAGGACAGGGCTCCTCTGGAAACACCATATATTTT. The chain couples TRBV18 to TRBJ1-3; 8 bases are shared with TRBD1. V lost 6 bases and J lost 0; bases outside the gene matches: 7. The CDR3 runs to 16 residues. Germline loops: CDR1 KGHSH, CDR2 LQKENI.

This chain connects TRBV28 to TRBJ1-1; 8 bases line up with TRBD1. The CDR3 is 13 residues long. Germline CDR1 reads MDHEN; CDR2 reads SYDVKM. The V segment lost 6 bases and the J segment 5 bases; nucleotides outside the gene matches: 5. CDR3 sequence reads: CASSTRQGTEAFF. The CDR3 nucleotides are TGTGCCAGCAGCACAAGACAGGGGACTGAAGCTTTCTTT.

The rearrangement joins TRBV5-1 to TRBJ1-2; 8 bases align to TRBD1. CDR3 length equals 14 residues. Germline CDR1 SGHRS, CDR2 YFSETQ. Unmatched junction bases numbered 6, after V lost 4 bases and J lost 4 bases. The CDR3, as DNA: TGCGCCAGCAGCGTACAGGGGGTTGGCTATGGCTACACCTTC. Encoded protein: CASSVQGVGYGYTF.

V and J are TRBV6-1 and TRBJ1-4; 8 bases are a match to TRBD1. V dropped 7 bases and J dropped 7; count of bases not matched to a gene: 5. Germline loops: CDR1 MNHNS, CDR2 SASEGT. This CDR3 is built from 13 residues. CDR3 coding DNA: TGTGCCAGCACCGGACAGGGAGGTGAAAAACTGTTTTTT. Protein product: CASTGQGGEKLFF.

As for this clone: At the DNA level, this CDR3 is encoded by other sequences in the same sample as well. The CDR3 reads CASSSGLAGVSDTQYF. The CDR3 DNA reads TGCGCCAGCAGCTCGGGACTAGCGGGAGTTTCAGATACGCAGTATTTT. The rearrangement links TRBV5-1 to TRBJ2-3, with 14 bases aligning to TRBD2. Germline V CDR1 and CDR2: SGHRS, YFSETQ. CDR3 size: 16 residues. Unmatched junction bases numbered 4, after V lost 3 bases and J lost 4 bases.

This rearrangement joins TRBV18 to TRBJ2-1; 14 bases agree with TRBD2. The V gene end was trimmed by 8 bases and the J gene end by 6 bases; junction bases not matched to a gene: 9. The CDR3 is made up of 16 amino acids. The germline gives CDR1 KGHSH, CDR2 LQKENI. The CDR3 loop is CASEDGTSGRINEQFF. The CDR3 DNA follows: TGTGCCAGCGAAGACGGGACTAGCGGGAGAATCAATGAGCAGTTCTTC.

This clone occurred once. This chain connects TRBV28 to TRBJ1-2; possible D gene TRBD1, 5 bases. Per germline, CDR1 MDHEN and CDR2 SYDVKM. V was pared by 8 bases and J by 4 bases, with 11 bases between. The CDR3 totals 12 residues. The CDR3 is CASAGGSYGYTF. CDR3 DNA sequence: TGTGCCAGCGCCGGGGGTTCCTATGGCTACACCTTC.

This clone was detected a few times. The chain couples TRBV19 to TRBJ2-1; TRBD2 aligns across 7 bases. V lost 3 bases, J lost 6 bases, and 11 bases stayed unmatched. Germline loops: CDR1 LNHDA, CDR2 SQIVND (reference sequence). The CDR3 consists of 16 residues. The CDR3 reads CASSIRREVDPNEQFF. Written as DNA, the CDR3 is TGTGCCAGTAGTATTCGACGGGAGGTTGACCCCAATGAGCAGTTCTTC.

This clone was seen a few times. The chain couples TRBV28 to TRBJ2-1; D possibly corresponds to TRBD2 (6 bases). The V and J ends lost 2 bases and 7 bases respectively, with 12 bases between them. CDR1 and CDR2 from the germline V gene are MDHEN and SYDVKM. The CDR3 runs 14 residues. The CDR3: CASSLPGEWNEQFF. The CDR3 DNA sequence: TGTGCCAGCAGTTTACCGGGAGAATGGAATGAGCAGTTCTTC.

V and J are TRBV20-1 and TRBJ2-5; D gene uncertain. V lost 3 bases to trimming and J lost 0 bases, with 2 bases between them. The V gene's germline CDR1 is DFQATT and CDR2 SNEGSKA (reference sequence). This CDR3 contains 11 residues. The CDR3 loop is CSASNQETQYF. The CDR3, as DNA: TGCAGTGCTAGTAACCAAGAGACCCAGTACTTC.

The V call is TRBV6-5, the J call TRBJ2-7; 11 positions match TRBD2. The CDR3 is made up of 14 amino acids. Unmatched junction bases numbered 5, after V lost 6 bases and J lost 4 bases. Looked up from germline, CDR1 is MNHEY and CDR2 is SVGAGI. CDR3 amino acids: CASRLAGVTYEQYF. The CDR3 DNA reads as TGTGCCAGCAGACTAGCGGGAGTAACGTACGAGCAGTACTTC.

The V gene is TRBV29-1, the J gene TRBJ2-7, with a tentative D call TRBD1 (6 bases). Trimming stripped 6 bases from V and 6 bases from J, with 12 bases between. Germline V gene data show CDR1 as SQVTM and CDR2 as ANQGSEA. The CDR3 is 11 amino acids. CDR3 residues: CSVETGREQYF. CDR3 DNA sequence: TGCAGCGTAGAGACAGGTCGCGAGCAGTACTTC.

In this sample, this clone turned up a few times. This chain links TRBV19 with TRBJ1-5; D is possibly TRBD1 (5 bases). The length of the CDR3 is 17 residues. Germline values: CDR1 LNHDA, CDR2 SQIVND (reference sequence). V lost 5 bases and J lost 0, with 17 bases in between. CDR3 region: CASSVPGRGYSNQPQHF. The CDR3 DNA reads TGTGCCAGTAGTGTCCCGGGGAGGGGCTATAGCAATCAGCCCCAGCATTTT. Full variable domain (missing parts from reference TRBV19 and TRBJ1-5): DGGITQSPKYLFRKEGQNVTLSCEQNLNHDAMYWYRQDPGQGLRLIYYSQIVNDFQKGDIAEGYSVSREKKESFPLTVTSAQKNPTAFYLCASSVPGRGYSNQPQHFGDGTRLSIL.

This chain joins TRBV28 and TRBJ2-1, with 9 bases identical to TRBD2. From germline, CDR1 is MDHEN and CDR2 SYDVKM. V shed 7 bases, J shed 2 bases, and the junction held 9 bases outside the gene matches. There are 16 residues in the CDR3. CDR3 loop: CASTARAGGPYNEQFF. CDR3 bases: TGTGCCAGCACCGCGCGAGCGGGAGGCCCCTACAATGAGCAGTTCTTC.

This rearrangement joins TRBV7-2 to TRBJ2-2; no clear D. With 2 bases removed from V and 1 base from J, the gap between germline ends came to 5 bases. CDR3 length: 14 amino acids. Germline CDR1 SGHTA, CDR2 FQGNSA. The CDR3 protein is CASSLSLNTGELFF. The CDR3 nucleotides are TGTGCCAGCAGCTTATCCCTGAACACCGGGGAGCTGTTTTTT.

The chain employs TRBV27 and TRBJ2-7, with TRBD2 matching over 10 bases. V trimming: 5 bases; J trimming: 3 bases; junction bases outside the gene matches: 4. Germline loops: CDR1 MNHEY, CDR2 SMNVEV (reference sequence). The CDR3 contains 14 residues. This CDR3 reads CASSHTSGNYEQYF. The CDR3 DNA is TGTGCCAGCAGTCATACTAGCGGGAACTACGAGCAGTACTTC.

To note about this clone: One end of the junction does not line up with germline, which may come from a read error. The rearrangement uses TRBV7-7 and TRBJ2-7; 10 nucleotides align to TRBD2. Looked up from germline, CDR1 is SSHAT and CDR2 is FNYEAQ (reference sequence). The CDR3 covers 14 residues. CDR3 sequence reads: CASSLAGGVGEQYF. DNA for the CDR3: TGTGCTAGCAGCTTAGCGGGAGGAGTTGGCGAGCAGTACTTC.

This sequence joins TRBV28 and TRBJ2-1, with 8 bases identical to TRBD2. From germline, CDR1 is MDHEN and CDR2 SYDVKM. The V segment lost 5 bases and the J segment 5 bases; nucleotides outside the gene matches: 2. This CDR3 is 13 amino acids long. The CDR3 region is CASSVGRDNEQFF. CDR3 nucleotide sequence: TGTGCCAGCAGTGTCGGGAGGGACAATGAGCAGTTCTTC.

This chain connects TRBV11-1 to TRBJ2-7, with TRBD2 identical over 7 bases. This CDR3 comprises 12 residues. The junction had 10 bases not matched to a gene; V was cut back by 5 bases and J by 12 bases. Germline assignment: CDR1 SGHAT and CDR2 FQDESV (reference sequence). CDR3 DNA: TGTGCCAGCAGCACGGAGGGGACTACACGGTACTTC. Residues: CASSTEGTTRYF.

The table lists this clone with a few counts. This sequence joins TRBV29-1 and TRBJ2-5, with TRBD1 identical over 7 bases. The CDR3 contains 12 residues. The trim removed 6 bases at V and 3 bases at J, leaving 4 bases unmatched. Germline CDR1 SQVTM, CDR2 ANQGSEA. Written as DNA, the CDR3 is TGCAGCGTACTTCAGGGGGAAGAGACCCAGTACTTC. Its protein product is CSVLQGEETQYF.

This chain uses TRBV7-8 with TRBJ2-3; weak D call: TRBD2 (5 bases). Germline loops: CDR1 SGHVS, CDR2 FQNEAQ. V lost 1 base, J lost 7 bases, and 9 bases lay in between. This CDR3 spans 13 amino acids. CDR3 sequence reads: CASSLDGRYTQYF. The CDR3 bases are TGTGCCAGCAGCTTAGATGGGAGATATACGCAGTATTTT.

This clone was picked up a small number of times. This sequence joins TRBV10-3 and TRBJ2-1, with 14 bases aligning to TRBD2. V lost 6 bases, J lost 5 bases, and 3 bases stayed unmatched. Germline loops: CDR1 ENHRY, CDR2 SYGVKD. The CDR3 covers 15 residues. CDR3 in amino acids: CAISKTSGRDNEQFF. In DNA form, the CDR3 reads TGTGCCATCAGCAAGACTAGCGGGAGGGACAATGAGCAGTTCTTC.

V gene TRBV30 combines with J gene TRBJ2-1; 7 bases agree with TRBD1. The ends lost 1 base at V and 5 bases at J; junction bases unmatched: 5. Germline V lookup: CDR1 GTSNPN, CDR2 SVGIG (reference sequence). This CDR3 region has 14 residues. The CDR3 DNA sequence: TGTGCCTGGAGTGAAGGACAGGTTAACAATGAGCAGTTCTTC. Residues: CAWSEGQVNNEQFF.

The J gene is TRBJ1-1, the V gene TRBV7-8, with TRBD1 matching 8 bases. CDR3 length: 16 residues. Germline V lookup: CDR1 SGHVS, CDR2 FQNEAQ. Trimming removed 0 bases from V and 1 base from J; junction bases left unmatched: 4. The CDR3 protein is CASSLADRVGNTEAFF. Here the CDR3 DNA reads TGTGCCAGCAGCTTAGCGGACAGGGTTGGGAACACTGAAGCTTTCTTT.

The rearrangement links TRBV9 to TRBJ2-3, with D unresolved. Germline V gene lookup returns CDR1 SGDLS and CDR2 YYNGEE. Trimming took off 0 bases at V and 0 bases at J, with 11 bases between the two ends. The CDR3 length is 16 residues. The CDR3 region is CASSVDPPPSTDTQYF. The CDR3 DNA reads TGTGCCAGCAGCGTAGATCCCCCCCCTAGCACAGATACGCAGTATTTT.

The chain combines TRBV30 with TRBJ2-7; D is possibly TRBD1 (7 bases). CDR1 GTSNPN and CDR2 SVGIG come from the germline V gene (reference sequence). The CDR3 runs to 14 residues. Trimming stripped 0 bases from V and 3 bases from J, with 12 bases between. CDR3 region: CAWSVRRDSYEQYF. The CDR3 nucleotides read TGTGCCTGGAGTGTAAGGCGGGACAGCTACGAGCAGTACTTC.

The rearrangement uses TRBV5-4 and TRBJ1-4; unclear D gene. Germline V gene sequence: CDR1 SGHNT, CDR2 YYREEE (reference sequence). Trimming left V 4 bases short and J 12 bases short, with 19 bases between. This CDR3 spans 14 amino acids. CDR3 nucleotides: TGTGCCAGCAGCCCGGATCTCGCGTCAGGTGAACTGTTTTTT. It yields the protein CASSPDLASGELFF.

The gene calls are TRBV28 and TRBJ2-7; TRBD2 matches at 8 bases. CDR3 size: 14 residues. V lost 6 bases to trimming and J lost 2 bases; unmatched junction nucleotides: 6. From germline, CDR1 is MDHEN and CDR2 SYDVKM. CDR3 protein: CASRYSGSPYEQYF. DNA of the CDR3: TGTGCCAGCAGGTACAGCGGGAGCCCCTACGAGCAGTACTTC. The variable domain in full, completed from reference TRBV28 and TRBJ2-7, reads DVKVTQSSRYLVKRTGEKVFLECVQDMDHENMFWYRQDPGLGLRLIYFSYDVKMKEKGDIPEGYSVSREKKERFSLILESASTNQTSMYLCASRYSGSPYEQYFGPGTRLTVT.

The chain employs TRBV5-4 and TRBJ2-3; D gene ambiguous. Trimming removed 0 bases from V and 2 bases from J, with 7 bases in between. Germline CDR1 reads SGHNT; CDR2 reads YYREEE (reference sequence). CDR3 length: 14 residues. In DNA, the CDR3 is TGTGCCAGCAGCTTGGGGGCGCACACAGATACGCAGTATTTT. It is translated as CASSLGAHTDTQYF.

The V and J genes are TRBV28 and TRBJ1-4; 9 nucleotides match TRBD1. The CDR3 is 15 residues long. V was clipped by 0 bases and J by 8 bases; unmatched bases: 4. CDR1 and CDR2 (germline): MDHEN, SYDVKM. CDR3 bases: TGTGCCAGCAGTTTATGGGCCGGGACAGGGGAAAAACTGTTTTTT. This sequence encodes CASSLWAGTGEKLFF.

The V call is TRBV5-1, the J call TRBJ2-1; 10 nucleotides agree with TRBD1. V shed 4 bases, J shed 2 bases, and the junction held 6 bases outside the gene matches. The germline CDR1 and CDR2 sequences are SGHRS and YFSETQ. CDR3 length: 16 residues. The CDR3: CASSTQGQGTYNEQFF. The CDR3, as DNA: TGCGCCAGCAGCACCCAGGGACAGGGGACCTACAATGAGCAGTTCTTC.

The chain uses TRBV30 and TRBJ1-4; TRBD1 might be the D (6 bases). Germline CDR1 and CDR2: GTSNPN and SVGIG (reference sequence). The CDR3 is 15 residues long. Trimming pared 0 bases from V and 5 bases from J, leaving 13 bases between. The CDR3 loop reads CAWSVGQTRNEKLFF. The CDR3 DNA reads TGTGCCTGGAGTGTAGGACAGACCCGCAATGAAAAACTGTTTTTT.